Below, 17 T cell receptor beta chains from the same sample are listed, as sequenced in a study of CD8 T cells in ankylosing spondylitis. TCRdb recomputed calls from the 5' RACE reads with MiXCR, one row per CDR3 protein. Here the sample spans tens of thousands of distinct CDR3 sequences, 6.5% to 9% being singletons. The specimen was blood. Source of these receptors: a male donor with ankylosing spondylitis or in good health (not recorded which).

The chain links TRBV6-5 to TRBJ2-7; weak D call: TRBD2 (6 bases). Germline loops: CDR1 MNHEY, CDR2 SVGAGI. V lost 4 bases to trimming and J lost 3 bases, with 19 bases between them. This CDR3 has 16 residues. CDR3 coding DNA: TGTGCCAGCAGTTGGGACTCAACCCGGCCCCACTACGAGCAGTACTTC. Its translation is CASSWDSTRPHYEQYF.

The chain links TRBV9 to TRBJ2-1, with 7 bases matching TRBD2. CDR1 SGDLS and CDR2 YYNGEE come from the germline V gene. V lost 2 bases and J lost 6; bases outside the gene matches: 8. The CDR3 is 15 residues long. CDR3 sequence reads: CASSVSGALGNEQFF. In DNA form, the CDR3 reads TGTGCCAGCAGCGTGAGCGGGGCCCTTGGCAATGAGCAGTTCTTC.

This clonotype was observed many times. The chain is built from TRBV24-1 and TRBJ2-2, with D perhaps given as TRBD1 or TRBD2 (6 bases each). The CDR3 covers 14 residues. V was shortened by 2 bases and J by 5 bases, with 8 bases between the two germline ends. Germline CDR1 KGHDR, CDR2 SFDVKD. CDR3 DNA: TGTGCCACCAGTGATTGGAGGGGGACCGGGGAGCTGTTTTTT. Residues: CATSDWRGTGELFF.

This rearrangement joins TRBV11-2 to TRBJ2-1, with D uncertain. The CDR3 length is 11 residues. Germline CDR1 is SGHAT and CDR2 is FQNNGV. The ends were cut back, 3 bases at V and 11 bases at J, with 8 bases in the middle. CDR3 sequence: CASSFGPKQFF. CDR3 DNA: TGTGCCAGCAGCTTCGGGCCTAAGCAGTTCTTC. Full variable domain (outside the CDR3, taken from reference TRBV11-2 and TRBJ2-1): EAGVAQSPRYKIIEKRQSVAFWCNPISGHATLYWYQQILGQGPKLLIQFQNNGVVDDSQLPKDRFSAERLKGVDSTLKIQPAKLEDSAVYLCASSFGPKQFFGPGTRLTVL.

This clonotype was detected a few times. The chain joins TRBV7-2 to TRBJ2-2; 10 positions match TRBD1. The V gene end was trimmed by 5 bases and the J gene end by 2 bases; junction bases not matched to a gene: 5. In germline, CDR1 is SGHTA, CDR2 FQGNSA. This CDR3 has 16 amino acids. The CDR3 spells CASSTRQGANTGELFF. In DNA, the CDR3 is TGTGCCAGCAGCACAAGACAGGGGGCTAACACCGGGGAGCTGTTTTTT.

The rearrangement uses TRBV15 and TRBJ2-7, with TRBD1 as a possible D gene (6 bases). Germline assignment: CDR1 LNHNV and CDR2 YYDKDF (reference sequence). This CDR3 is 14 amino acids long. V was trimmed by 0 bases and J by 2 bases, leaving 8 bases between them. CDR3 coding DNA: TGTGCCACCAGCAGAGAAGGGGGACCCTACGAGCAGTACTTC. It encodes CATSREGGPYEQYF.

This clonotype has more than one count but fewer than ten. V usage is TRBV20-1 and J usage is TRBJ2-7, with D possibly being TRBD2 (6 bases). V lost 3 bases and J lost 4, with 10 bases in between. Germline V lookup: CDR1 DFQATT, CDR2 SNEGSKA (reference sequence). CDR3 length: 12 amino acids. The CDR3, as DNA: TGCAGTGCTAGGGAGGGAGCTTACGAGCAGTACGTC. It encodes CSAREGAYEQYV.

The chain has TRBV5-1 and TRBJ2-7, with TRBD1 as a possible D gene (5 bases). In germline, CDR1 is SGHRS, CDR2 YFSETQ. The CDR3 runs 15 residues. The V gene lost 1 base and the J gene lost 2 bases, with 13 bases spanning the gap. In DNA form, the CDR3 reads TGCGCCAGCAGCTTGAGCCGGCAGGGAACCTACGAGCAGTACTTC. Its protein product is CASSLSRQGTYEQYF.

The chain combines TRBV6-4 with TRBJ2-3; no clear D. V was cut by 5 bases and J by 2 bases, with 5 bases left in between. CDR3 length: 12 residues. Germline CDR1 MRHNA, CDR2 SNTAGT. CDR3: CASSLYTDTQYF. The CDR3 DNA sequence: TGTGCCAGCAGTCTTTACACAGATACGCAGTATTTT.

This clonotype was detected a few times. V gene TRBV14 combines with J gene TRBJ1-1, with a tentative D call TRBD1 (5 bases). The V gene lost 4 bases and the J gene lost 0 bases, with 12 bases spanning the gap. The CDR3 length is 15 residues. CDR1 and CDR2 from the germline V gene are SGHDN and FVKESK. The CDR3 DNA is TGTGCCAGCAGCCTGCGAGAGGGGTTGAACACTGAAGCTTTCTTT. Protein sequence: CASSLREGLNTEAFF.

There are many counts of this clonotype. The chain has TRBV2 and TRBJ2-7, with D possibly TRBD1 on 6 matching bases. Germline lookup yields CDR1 SNHLY and CDR2 FYNNEI. The V end was cut by 3 bases, the J end by 5 bases, with 11 bases between. This CDR3 has 13 amino acids. CDR3 loop: CASSDRGFHEQYF. The CDR3 nucleotides are TGTGCCAGCAGTGACAGGGGCTTCCACGAGCAGTACTTC.

The chain combines TRBV10-2 with TRBJ2-1; 7 nucleotides line up with TRBD2. The V and J ends lost 7 bases and 6 bases, in that order; junction bases with no gene match: 6. The length of the CDR3 is 13 residues. Germline V gene data show CDR1 as WSHSY and CDR2 as SAAADI. The CDR3 reads CASTLSGGNEQFF. The CDR3 DNA sequence: TGCGCCAGCACCCTTTCGGGGGGCAATGAGCAGTTCTTC.

In DNA form, the CDR3 reads TGCAGTGGCGGGAGCGACACAGATACGCAGTATTTT. Translating gives CSGGSDTDTQYF. The rearrangement links TRBV20-1 to TRBJ2-3, with 7 nucleotides matching TRBD2. The CDR3 is 12 amino acids. V lost 7 bases to trimming and J lost 2 bases; unmatched junction nucleotides: 3. Germline assignment: CDR1 DFQATT and CDR2 SNEGSKA (reference sequence).

In DNA form, the CDR3 reads TGCAGTGCGCAAACAGGGGGCAGTCCCGGGGAGCTGTTTTTT. Translating it yields CSAQTGGSPGELFF. The chain links TRBV20-1 to TRBJ2-2; 9 nucleotides match TRBD1. The germline V gene has CDR1 DFQATT and CDR2 SNEGSKA (reference sequence). The trim removed 6 bases at V and 6 bases at J, leaving 8 bases unmatched. The CDR3 covers 14 residues.

This rearrangement joins TRBV12-3 or TRBV12-4 to TRBJ1-1; 7 bases line up with TRBD1. The CDR3 is made up of 14 amino acids. V lost 8 bases to trimming and J lost 5 bases; unmatched junction nucleotides: 11. This chain's CDR3 is CASGTTGVGTEAFF. CDR3 sequence (DNA): TGTGCCAGCGGAACAACAGGGGTGGGGACTGAAGCTTTCTTT.

V gene TRBV4-1 combines with J gene TRBJ1-2; no definite D call. This CDR3 comprises 13 residues. Germline-derived CDR1 and CDR2 are MGHRA and YSYEKL. Deletions cut 1 base from V and 1 base from J, with 4 bases between. CDR3 residues: CASSQGDNYGYTF. The DNA of the CDR3 is TGCGCCAGCAGCCAAGGGGATAACTATGGCTACACCTTC.

This clonotype showed up just a few times. The V and J genes are TRBV5-5 and TRBJ1-1; weak D call: TRBD1 (6 bases). CDR1 and CDR2 from the germline V gene are SGHKS and YYEKEE (reference sequence). Trimming stripped 0 bases from V and 4 bases from J, with 13 bases between. This CDR3 comprises 15 residues. The CDR3 is CASSLARGLGTEAFF. DNA for the CDR3: TGTGCCAGCAGCTTGGCGCGGGGGCTGGGCACTGAAGCTTTCTTT. Together with reference TRBV5-5 and TRBJ1-1, the CDR3 gives the full variable domain: DAGVTQSPTHLIKTRGQQVTLRCSPISGHKSVSWYQQVLGQGPQFIFQYYEKEERGRGNFPDRFSARQFPNYSSELNVNALLLGDSALYLCASSLARGLGTEAFFGQGTRLTVV.